These 28 T cell receptor beta chains came from one sample sequenced in a study of T cells after yellow fever vaccination. A single record per CDR3 protein comes from TCRdb applying MiXCR to the 5' RACE reads. The sample holds under 400,000 distinct CDR3 sequences, about 9.9% seen once. The starting material was PBMCs, obtained on the day of the first yellow fever vaccination. The receptors originated from a young man who received the YFV17D yellow fever vaccine.

This clonotype has only a few counts. This sequence joins TRBV29-1 and TRBJ2-5; D possibly corresponds to TRBD1 (6 bases). The V end lost 5 bases, the J end lost 0 bases, and 16 bases lay between the germline ends. The length of the CDR3 is 15 residues. Germline V gene lookup returns CDR1 SQVTM and CDR2 ANQGSEA. The CDR3 sequence is CSVTYPGQHQETQYF. The DNA of the CDR3 is TGCAGCGTTACCTATCCGGGACAACACCAAGAGACCCAGTACTTC.

This clonotype was picked up a small number of times. The chain employs TRBV5-1 and TRBJ1-6; D possibly corresponds to TRBD1 (6 bases). Trimming took off 4 bases at V and 1 base at J, with 12 bases between the two ends. Germline V gene sequence: CDR1 SGHRS, CDR2 YFSETQ. There are 16 residues in the CDR3. The CDR3 reads CASSAQGSSYNSPLHF. The CDR3 bases are TGCGCCAGCAGCGCCCAGGGGTCTTCCTATAATTCACCCCTCCACTTT.

J is TRBJ2-1 and V is TRBV5-1, with D possibly TRBD1 on 6 matching bases. Trimming took 4 bases from V and 9 from J, leaving 14 bases between them. Germline assignment: CDR1 SGHRS and CDR2 YFSETQ. The CDR3 consists of 13 residues. The DNA of the CDR3 is TGCGCCAGCAGCGCCCAAGACAGGACTGAGCAGTTCTTC. Translation gives CASSAQDRTEQFF.

The sample holds a few counts of this clonotype. The chain uses TRBV12-3 or TRBV12-4 and TRBJ1-5; possibly TRBD1 for D (6 bases). The CDR3 sequence is 14 residues long. Trimming removed 6 bases from V and 2 bases from J, with 11 bases in between. CDR3 DNA: TGTGCCAGCAGCTTGGGGGCGCGCAATCAGCCCCAGCATTTT. Protein product: CASSLGARNQPQHF.

The gene calls are TRBV4-2 and TRBJ2-5; perhaps TRBD2 as D (5 bases). Trimming took off 1 base at V and 4 bases at J, with 13 bases between the two ends. The CDR3 runs 15 residues. Germline V lookup: CDR1 LGHNA, CDR2 YNFKEQ. Here the CDR3 DNA reads TGTGCCAGCAGCCAAGGGGTCCGCGCGGGAGAGACCCAGTACTTC. Translating it yields CASSQGVRAGETQYF.

This clonotype was seen ten or more times. The rearrangement joins TRBV7-8 to TRBJ1-4, with D perhaps TRBD1 (5 bases). The CDR3 has 14 amino acids. Germline V gene lookup returns CDR1 SGHVS and CDR2 FQNEAQ. The V end lost 1 base, the J end lost 4 bases, and 7 bases lay between the germline ends. The CDR3 bases are TGTGCCAGCAGCTTAGGCGGGGGTAATGAAAAACTGTTTTTT. Translating it yields CASSLGGGNEKLFF.

J is TRBJ2-5 and V is TRBV11-2; 13 bases are shared with TRBD2. The length of the CDR3 is 20 residues. The germline V gene encodes CDR1 SGHAT and CDR2 FQNNGV. After removal of 5 bases from V and 5 bases from J, the junction contained 20 bases not matched to a gene. CDR3 in amino acids: CASSPLLSRLAGGLEETQYF. In DNA form, the CDR3 reads TGTGCCAGCAGCCCCCTACTTTCACGACTAGCGGGGGGCCTCGAGGAGACCCAGTACTTC.

This clonotype was detected many times. The chain recombines TRBV29-1 with TRBJ1-2, with 8 bases matching TRBD1. Germline assignment: CDR1 SQVTM and CDR2 ANQGSEA. This CDR3 region has 15 residues. The J segment lost 1 base and the V segment lost 5 bases, leaving 9 bases of the junction unmatched. This chain's CDR3 is CSVSAGGPLNYGYTF. In nucleotides, the CDR3 is TGCAGCGTTTCGGCAGGGGGCCCACTTAACTATGGCTACACCTTC.

The J gene is TRBJ2-3, the V gene TRBV6-5; perhaps TRBD2 as D (6 bases). Germline V gene sequence: CDR1 MNHEY, CDR2 SVGAGI. The CDR3 runs 15 residues. The V gene lost 2 bases and the J gene lost 4 bases, with 13 bases spanning the gap. The CDR3 protein is CASSYAGQGSDTQYF. The CDR3 DNA reads as TGTGCCAGCAGTTACGCGGGGCAGGGTTCAGATACGCAGTATTTT.

The chain has TRBV7-2 and TRBJ1-6; perhaps TRBD1 as D (5 bases). This CDR3 comprises 16 residues. CDR1 and CDR2 (germline): SGHTA, FQGNSA. Trimming stripped 5 bases from V and 6 bases from J, with 17 bases between. The CDR3 spells CASSAAGAGGNSPLHF. DNA for the CDR3: TGTGCCAGCAGCGCGGCCGGGGCCGGCGGTAATTCACCCCTCCACTTT. Supplemented by reference TRBV7-2 and TRBJ1-6, the full variable domain reads GAGVSQSPSNKVTEKGKDVELRCDPISGHTALYWYRQSLGQGLEFLIYFQGNSAPDKSGLPSDRFSAERTGGSVSTLTIQRTQQEDSAVYLCASSAAGAGGNSPLHFGNGTRLTVT.

This clonotype appeared a few times. J is TRBJ2-3 and V is TRBV20-1; D is ambiguous. Germline lookup yields CDR1 DFQATT and CDR2 SNEGSKA (reference sequence). Trimming took off 1 base at V and 2 bases at J, with 10 bases between the two ends. This CDR3 comprises 14 residues. The CDR3 sequence: CSARVGSSTDTQYF. The CDR3 bases are TGCAGTGCTAGAGTAGGCAGCTCCACAGATACGCAGTATTTT.

The V gene is TRBV5-1, the J gene TRBJ2-1; 8 positions agree with TRBD2. Germline V gene data show CDR1 as SGHRS and CDR2 as YFSETQ. CDR3 length: 16 amino acids. V gave up 0 bases and J gave up 9 bases; unmatched junction bases: 11. CDR3 amino acids: CASSLGGSGAAGEQFF. The CDR3, as DNA: TGCGCCAGCAGCTTGGGAGGTAGCGGGGCCGCGGGTGAGCAGTTCTTC.

V gene TRBV6-1 combines with J gene TRBJ1-5, with D unclear. This CDR3 has 16 amino acids. The germline V gene encodes CDR1 MNHNS and CDR2 SASEGT. V lost 5 bases and J lost 2, with 16 bases in between. The CDR3 sequence is CASSPRTNLGNQPQHF. Written as DNA, the CDR3 is TGTGCCAGCAGTCCGCGGACGAACCTGGGCAATCAGCCCCAGCATTTT.

V usage is TRBV20-1 and J usage is TRBJ2-5; 7 nucleotides agree with TRBD2. J gave up 1 base and V 0 bases, and 5 bases lay outside the gene matches. The CDR3 is 15 amino acids. CDR1 and CDR2 from the germline V gene are DFQATT and SNEGSKA (reference sequence). The CDR3 sequence is CSARDSERGQETQYF. The DNA of the CDR3 is TGCAGTGCTAGAGATTCCGAGCGGGGCCAAGAGACCCAGTACTTC.

The sample holds a few counts of this clonotype. V usage is TRBV7-8 and J usage is TRBJ1-1, with 9 nucleotides matching TRBD1. This CDR3 spans 15 amino acids. Germline assignment: CDR1 SGHVS and CDR2 FQNEAQ. V trimming: 5 bases; J trimming: 8 bases; junction bases outside the gene matches: 12. Written as DNA, the CDR3 is TGTGCCAGCAGCAGCACAGGGGGCGAACATCCGGAAGCTTTCTTT. Encoded protein: CASSSTGGEHPEAFF.

This clonotype was counted many times. V is TRBV6-1 and J is TRBJ2-7; 7 bases map to TRBD1. The V segment lost 1 base and the J segment 0 bases; nucleotides outside the gene matches: 6. This CDR3 contains 16 residues. Per germline, CDR1 MNHNS and CDR2 SASEGT. The CDR3 protein is CASSEEAGDSSYEQYF. The CDR3 nucleotides are TGTGCCAGCAGTGAAGAGGCAGGGGACAGCTCCTACGAGCAGTACTTC.

Many counts were recorded for this clonotype. A junction end diverges from the germline sequence, so it may reflect a read error. The gene calls are TRBV5-1 and TRBJ2-1; 15 positions agree with TRBD2. The CDR3 spans 16 residues. The germline V gene has CDR1 SGHRS and CDR2 YFSETQ. CDR3 in DNA: TGTGCCAGCAGTCTAGGGACTAGCGGGGGGTACAATGAGCAGTTCTTC. Translating gives CASSLGTSGGYNEQFF.

In its sample, this clonotype was seen a few times. The chain is built from TRBV7-3 and TRBJ1-1; D might be TRBD1 (5 bases). This CDR3 is built from 15 residues. Germline V lookup: CDR1 SGHTA, CDR2 FQGTGA. V lost 3 bases and J 1 base, leaving 12 bases between the germline ends. The CDR3 loop is CASSFKGGANTEAFF. The CDR3 DNA sequence: TGTGCCAGCAGCTTTAAAGGAGGGGCGAACACTGAAGCTTTCTTT.

The chain recombines TRBV5-5 with TRBJ2-7; perhaps TRBD1 as D (6 bases). The CDR3 extends over 14 amino acids. Germline CDR1 is SGHKS and CDR2 is YYEKEE (reference sequence). Trimming removed 2 bases at V and 6 bases at J, with 15 bases between. For the CDR3, the DNA is TGTGCCAGCAGCTTTAGAACAGGGATAGGCGAGCAGTACGTC. Protein product: CASSFRTGIGEQYV.

This clonotype showed up just a few times. V is TRBV6-5 and J is TRBJ2-2; D is possibly TRBD2 (5 bases). V gave up 2 bases and J gave up 5 bases, with 12 bases separating them. The germline V gene has CDR1 MNHEY and CDR2 SVGAGI. This CDR3 contains 15 residues. DNA of the CDR3: TGTGCCAGCAGTTACCGGGAACAGCCAACCGGGGAGCTGTTTTTT. Its translation: CASSYREQPTGELFF.

This clonotype occurred a few times. The V call is TRBV11-3, the J call TRBJ1-1; possibly TRBD1 for D (6 bases). Trimming left V 5 bases short and J 4 bases short, with 11 bases between. CDR1 is SGHNT and CDR2 is YENEEA in the germline V gene. This CDR3 is 13 amino acids long. This CDR3 reads CASSQTGTTEAFF. The CDR3 nucleotides read TGTGCCAGCAGCCAGACAGGTACCACTGAAGCTTTCTTT. Full variable domain (outside the CDR3, taken from reference TRBV11-3 and TRBJ1-1): EAGVVQSPRYKIIEKKQPVAFWCNPISGHNTLYWYLQNLGQGPELLIRYENEEAVDDSQLPKDRFSAERLKGVDSTLKIQPAELGDSAVYLCASSQTGTTEAFFGQGTRLTVV.

In this sample, this clonotype turned up a few times. This rearrangement joins TRBV30 to TRBJ2-1; the match to TRBD2 covers 8 bases. V lost 4 bases, J lost 10 bases, and 9 bases stayed unmatched. The CDR3 is 13 amino acids. Germline loops: CDR1 GTSNPN, CDR2 SVGIG (reference sequence). As DNA, the CDR3 is TGTGCCTGGACCCACCTTACTAGCGGCGAGCAGTTCTTC. Its protein is CAWTHLTSGEQFF.

This clonotype was seen only a few times. The chain employs TRBV7-8 and TRBJ2-7; either TRBD1 or TRBD2 may fit D (5 bases each). Germline loops: CDR1 SGHVS, CDR2 FQNEAQ. Trimming took off 4 bases at V and 6 bases at J, with 10 bases between the two ends. This CDR3 comprises 12 residues. The CDR3 DNA is TGTGCCAGCAGCTCGTCGAGGGGCGAGCAGTACGTC. Protein product: CASSSSRGEQYV.

V gene TRBV6-5 combines with J gene TRBJ1-2, with 7 nucleotides matching TRBD1. Trimming removed 6 bases from V and 9 bases from J; junction bases left unmatched: 7. The CDR3 extends over 12 amino acids. CDR1 and CDR2 (germline): MNHEY, SVGAGI. Here the CDR3 reads CASRPGDSRYTF. CDR3 coding DNA: TGTGCCAGCAGACCGGGGGACAGCCGCTACACCTTC.

A few counts support this clonotype. The chain employs TRBV6-1 and TRBJ2-7, with a possible D match to TRBD1 (6 bases). The ends were cut back, 6 bases at V and 6 bases at J, with 24 bases in the middle. The length of the CDR3 is 16 residues. Germline V gene sequence: CDR1 MNHNS, CDR2 SASEGT. The CDR3: CASRIDSTGAPLEQYF. In DNA form, the CDR3 reads TGTGCCAGCAGAATCGATTCGACAGGAGCTCCCCTCGAGCAGTACTTC.

V gene TRBV11-2 combines with J gene TRBJ2-2; D may be TRBD1 (6 bases). The CDR3 extends over 17 amino acids. Trimming removed 3 bases from V and 7 bases from J, with 21 bases in between. Germline CDR1 SGHAT, CDR2 FQNNGV. The CDR3 sequence: CASSFGAGDWSGGELFF. The DNA for the CDR3 is TGTGCCAGCAGCTTCGGGGCAGGGGATTGGTCGGGCGGGGAGCTGTTTTTT.

The V gene is TRBV4-1, the J gene TRBJ2-7; no definite D call. CDR3 length equals 17 residues. V gave up 1 base and J gave up 0 bases, with 16 bases separating them. Germline loops: CDR1 MGHRA, CDR2 YSYEKL. This CDR3 reads CASSQVGLGRTSYEQYF. In DNA form, the CDR3 reads TGCGCCAGCAGCCAAGTGGGCCTCGGGCGGACCTCCTACGAGCAGTACTTC.

This clonotype showed up just a few times. Here the CDR3 reads CAAGGVGGEKAFF. CDR3 in DNA: TGTGCCGCCGGCGGGGTAGGCGGGGAAAAAGCTTTCTTT. The rearrangement joins TRBV6-1 to TRBJ1-1; D is ambiguous. The CDR3 is made up of 13 amino acids. V was shortened by 11 bases and J by 9 bases, with 22 bases between the two germline ends. CDR1 is MNHNS, CDR2 SASEGT, per germline.